This T cell receptor beta chain originates from a study of Ad26.COV2.S vaccination and SARS-CoV-2 variants. This clone was counted a few times. Its antigen is as yet unknown. Germline V gene lookup returns CDR1 MNHNS and CDR2 SASEGT. V was trimmed by 6 bases and J by 3 bases, leaving 8 bases between them. The CDR3 has 13 residues. General observations from the study: An underestimation of total T cell responses may have resulted from the TCR breadth and depth analyses. Vaccinees and placebo recipients showed similar non-spike TCR breadth. Spike-specific TCR breadth was greater in vaccine than placebo recipients. Considerable breadth of spike-specific CD8+ and CD4+ T cell responses has reportedly been documented following vaccination.

Clones were sequenced by immunoSEQ multiplex PCR, and TCRdb holds only the in-frame ones, with some missing. Among more than 120,000 clones, 86% were seen once, and the ten largest hold less than 6%. This TCR was recovered from a human donor who had recovered from COVID-19. The chain recombines TRBV6-1 with TRBJ2-2; D is unclear. This specimen consisted of peripheral blood, obtained after recovery from COVID-19. Here the CDR3 reads CASSLAHTGELFF. The CDR3 DNA is TGTGCCAGCAGCCTGGCCCACACCGGGGAGCTGTTTTTT.